This is a list of T cell receptor beta chains from one sample in a study of memory CD4+ T cells and cytomegalovirus serostatus. Clones were sequenced by immunoSEQ multiplex PCR, and TCRdb holds only the in-frame ones, with some missing. The top ten clones hold around 1% of a sample with tens of thousands of clones, around three quarters of them seen once. Material for sequencing was memory CD4+ T cells from blood. The receptors here all came from an adult in good health and CMV-seronegative. Both conserved end residues are part of each CDR3. A D gene is named only where the DNA matches it firmly. Clone size appears in some rows only: once, few, many, or a class for an expanded clone.

CDR3aa	CDR3nt	d_gene	j_gene	abundance	v_gene	len
CASGQQRNTEAFF	TGTGCCAGCGGCCAACAGAGGAACACTGAAGCTTTCTTT	.	TRBJ1-1	.	TRBV6-6	13
CASSLRPDAYNEQFF	TGTGCCAGCAGCTTAAGACCGGACGCCTACAATGAGCAGTTCTTC	.	TRBJ2-1	.	TRBV11-1	15
CASSQRNQAGEQYF	TGCGCCAGCAGCCAACGGAACCAGGCAGGCGAGCAGTACTTC	.	TRBJ2-7	.	TRBV4-3	14
CASSPSGGYKNSPLHF	TGTGCCAGCTCACCCTCAGGGGGCTATAAGAATTCACCCCTCCACTTT	TRBD1	TRBJ1-6	.	TRBV18	16
CASSLAAPGGGTDTQYF	TGTGCCAGCAGCTTAGCGGCCCCGGGAGGTGGCACAGATACGCAGTATTTT	TRBD2	TRBJ2-3	.	TRBV7-2	17
CASSFAWGDTQYF	TGTGCCAGCAGCTTTGCCTGGGGCGATACGCAGTATTTT	.	TRBJ2-3	once	TRBV7-9	13
CASSPLSGNTGELFF	TGTGCCAGCTCACCTTTATCGGGGAACACCGGGGAGCTGTTTTTT	.	TRBJ2-2	.	TRBV18	15
CASSEGQGLSYEQYF	TGCGCCAGCAGTGAGGGACAGGGGCTCTCCTACGAGCAGTACTTC	TRBD1	TRBJ2-7	.	TRBV10-1	15
CASSMGGGRFNQPQHF	TGTGCCAGTAGTATGGGGGGGGGACGGTTCAATCAGCCCCAGCATTTT	.	TRBJ1-5	.	TRBV19	16
CASSQEYRGRKSNYGYTF	TGTGCCAGCAGCCAAGAATACCGGGGGCGCAAATCTAACTATGGCTACACCTTC	.	TRBJ1-2	.	TRBV14	18
CASSPLSGGLTYGYTF	TGTGCCAGCAGCCCGTTGTCAGGGGGCCTAACCTATGGCTACACCTTC	TRBD1	TRBJ1-2	.	TRBV7-8	16
CASRQDGNGYGYTF	TGTGCCAGCAGACAGGACGGCAATGGCTATGGCTACACCTTC	.	TRBJ1-2	.	TRBV2	14
CASSLALRGGTVYEQYF	TGTGCCAGCAGCTTAGCGCTAAGGGGAGGTACAGTTTACGAGCAGTACTTC	.	TRBJ2-7	.	TRBV7-2	17
CASIEQGLRETQYF	TGTGCCAGCATCGAACAGGGACTGCGGGAGACCCAGTACTTC	.	TRBJ2-5	.	TRBV7-8	14
CASINGGDTEAFF	TGTGCCAGCATCAACGGGGGAGACACTGAAGCTTTCTTT	.	TRBJ1-1	.	TRBV6-6	13
CASSLFLGQGQPQHF	TGTGCCAGCAGCCTCTTTTTAGGGCAGGGTCAGCCCCAGCATTTT	.	TRBJ1-5	.	TRBV7-2	15
CASSPNWGSAAFF	TGTGCCAGCAGTCCCAATTGGGGCAGCGCTGCTTTCTTT	.	TRBJ1-1	few	TRBV9	13
CASSQSGTGGSYGYTF	TGTGCCAGCAGCCAATCCGGGACAGGGGGCAGCTATGGCTACACCTTC	TRBD1	TRBJ1-2	.	TRBV4-2	16
CAIRGQGGYTEAFF	TGTGCCATCAGGGGGCAGGGGGGCTACACTGAAGCTTTCTTT	TRBD1	TRBJ1-1	few	TRBV10-3	14
CASSQEFGGRKLFF	TGCGCCAGCAGCCAAGAATTCGGAGGACGAAAACTGTTTTTT	.	TRBJ1-4	once	TRBV4-3	14
CASSQVREAYKQFF	TGCGCCAGCAGCCAAGTTCGGGAGGCCTACAAGCAGTTCTTC	TRBD2	TRBJ2-1	.	TRBV4-1	14
CASSLVDRGGNTIYF	TGTGCCAGCAGCTTAGTCGACAGGGGAGGCAACACCATATATTTT	TRBD1	TRBJ1-3	.	TRBV7-6	15
CASSRTSGSDTQYF	TGTGCCAGCTCAAGGACTAGCGGGAGTGATACGCAGTATTTT	TRBD2	TRBJ2-3	.	TRBV18	14
CASSLLRAGVTEQYF	TGTGCCAGCAGTTTACTTCGGGCGGGAGTTACCGAGCAGTACTTC	TRBD2	TRBJ2-7	few	TRBV27	15
CASSRGYTDTQYF	TGCGCCAGCAGCAGGGGCTACACAGATACGCAGTATTTT	.	TRBJ2-3	.	TRBV5-1	13
CASSLGLTRDMNTEAFF	TGTGCCAGCAGCTTAGGCTTAACGCGGGACATGAACACTGAAGCTTTCTTT	.	TRBJ1-1	.	TRBV7-9	17
CASSSPYRGDYEQYF	TGTGCCAGCAGCTCGCCCTACAGAGGGGACTACGAGCAGTACTTC	.	TRBJ2-7	.	TRBV7-2	15
CASRDTGSGNTIYF	TGTGCCAGCAGAGACACAGGGTCTGGAAACACCATATATTTT	.	TRBJ1-3	once	TRBV6-5	14
CASSADSWDEQYF	TGTGCCAGCAGCGCGGACAGTTGGGACGAGCAGTACTTC	.	TRBJ2-7	.	TRBV7-9	13
CASSLRSKELFF	TGTGCCAGCAGTTTGAGGAGCAAGGAGCTGTTTTTT	.	TRBJ2-2	few	TRBV28	12
CASSLGYRGNEQFF	TGTGCCAGCAGCTTAGGATACAGGGGGAATGAGCAGTTCTTC	TRBD1	TRBJ2-1	.	TRBV7-9	14